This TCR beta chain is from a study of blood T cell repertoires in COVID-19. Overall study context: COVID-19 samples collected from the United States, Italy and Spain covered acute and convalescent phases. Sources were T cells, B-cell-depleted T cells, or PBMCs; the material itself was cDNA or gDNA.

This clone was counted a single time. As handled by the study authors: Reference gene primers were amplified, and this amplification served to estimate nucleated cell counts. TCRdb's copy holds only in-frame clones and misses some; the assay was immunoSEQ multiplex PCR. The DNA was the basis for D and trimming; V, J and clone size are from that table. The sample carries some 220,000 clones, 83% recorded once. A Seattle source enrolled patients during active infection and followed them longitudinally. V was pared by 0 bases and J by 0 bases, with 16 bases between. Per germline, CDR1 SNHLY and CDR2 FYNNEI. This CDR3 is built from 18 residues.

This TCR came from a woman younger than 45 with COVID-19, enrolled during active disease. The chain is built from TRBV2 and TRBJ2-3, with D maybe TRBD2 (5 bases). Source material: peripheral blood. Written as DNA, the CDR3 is TGTGCCAGCAGTGAAGCGCTTAGAGGGCGATCTAGCACAGATACGCAGTATTTT. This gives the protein CASSEALRGRSSTDTQYF.